This T cell receptor beta chain was recorded in a study of CD8 T cells in Susac syndrome. Healthy donors served as the controls. They were matched for age and sex. Per germline, CDR1 SGHDT and CDR2 YYEEEE. The CDR3 runs 15 residues. The germline V and J ends were trimmed by 1 base and 2 bases, with 11 bases remaining between them. It was with random hexamers that roughly 0.5 to 1 ug RNA was reverse transcribed. Via MiXCR, TCRdb re-called the immunoSEQ multiplex PCR reads, giving one row per CDR3 protein. This table holds fewer than 35,000 distinct CDR3 sequences, about 95% found once. This sequence was found in a human donor in good health. The rearrangement uses TRBV5-6 and TRBJ2-3, with D possibly being TRBD2 (5 bases). Sequencing was carried out using CD8+ T cells from PBMCs. CDR3 bases: TGTGCCAGCAGCTTGATGGAGCGGCCCACAGATACGCAGTATTTT. Encoded protein: CASSLMERPTDTQYF.